These 15 T cell receptor beta chains were all obtained from the same sample, sequenced in a study of blood T cell repertoires in COVID-19. TCRdb's table, derived via immunoSEQ multiplex PCR, lists solely in-frame clones and lacks some. The sample has about 120,000 clones, about four fifths seen once; the top ten hold 10% to 15%. Sample: peripheral blood. The origin of the receptors is a man between 60 and 75 years old with acute or convalescent COVID-19.

The chain joins TRBV19 to TRBJ1-5, with a possible D match to TRBD1 (6 bases). This CDR3 comprises 15 residues. The germline V gene has CDR1 LNHDA and CDR2 SQIVND (reference sequence). Trimming took off 4 bases at V and 5 bases at J, with 15 bases between the two ends. The CDR3 reads CASSTLRSGDQPQHF. The DNA of the CDR3 is TGTGCCAGTAGTACCCTACGGTCAGGGGATCAGCCCCAGCATTTT.

The rearrangement joins TRBV6-6 to TRBJ1-2; weak D call: TRBD1 (6 bases). CDR1 and CDR2 (germline): MNHNY, SVGAGI (reference sequence). The length of the CDR3 is 13 residues. Trimming shortened V by 2 bases and J by 8 bases, and 12 bases separated the two germline ends. CDR3 sequence reads: CASSYPEGEGYTF. The CDR3 nucleotides read TGTGCCAGCAGTTACCCCGAGGGGGAGGGCTACACCTTC.

In nucleotides, the CDR3 is TGTGCCAGCACGGGACAGGGGCTGGGGTACACCTTC. This sequence encodes CASTGQGLGYTF. This sequence joins TRBV28 and TRBJ1-2; 10 nucleotides line up with TRBD1. J was trimmed by 11 bases and V by 7 bases; bases with no gene match: 7. Germline V gives CDR1 MDHEN, CDR2 SYDVKM. The CDR3 totals 12 residues.

The V call is TRBV5-1, the J call TRBJ2-2, with a possible D match to TRBD1 (5 bases). The V end was cut by 5 bases, the J end by 4 bases, with 9 bases between. The CDR3 contains 13 residues. CDR1 and CDR2 (germline): SGHRS, YFSETQ. CDR3 coding DNA: TGCGCCAGCAGGGACATCATCACCGGGGAGCTGTTTTTT. Protein product: CASRDIITGELFF.

The chain is built from TRBV11-2 and TRBJ2-5; possible D gene TRBD1, 6 bases. V lost 5 bases, J lost 5 bases, and 15 bases lay in between. This CDR3 contains 14 residues. Germline V CDR1 and CDR2: SGHAT, FQNNGV. CDR3 sequence: CASSPTGYGETQYF. The CDR3 DNA follows: TGTGCCAGCAGCCCTACAGGGTACGGGGAGACCCAGTACTTC.

Here the CDR3 reads CAWSATLGASQETQYF. The CDR3 DNA is TGTGCCTGGAGTGCCACCTTGGGGGCGTCCCAAGAGACCCAGTACTTC. The chain uses TRBV30 and TRBJ2-5; tentative D call: TRBD1 (6 bases). The CDR3 runs to 16 residues. Deletions cut 1 base from V and 1 base from J, with 16 bases between. Germline V gene data show CDR1 as GTSNPN and CDR2 as SVGIG (reference sequence).

V and J are TRBV30 and TRBJ1-1; TRBD1 matches at 8 bases. J was trimmed by 4 bases and V by 3 bases; bases with no gene match: 10. Germline V gives CDR1 GTSNPN, CDR2 SVGIG (reference sequence). The CDR3 is made up of 15 amino acids. The CDR3 sequence is CAWSFQGARGTEAFF. The CDR3 DNA is TGTGCCTGGAGCTTTCAGGGGGCGCGAGGCACTGAAGCTTTCTTT.

The chain uses TRBV24-1 and TRBJ1-1; D is unresolved. Germline V lookup: CDR1 KGHDR, CDR2 SFDVKD. V was pared by 5 bases and J by 3 bases, with 12 bases between. This CDR3 is 14 amino acids long. The CDR3 is CATSGLGRDTEAFF. DNA for the CDR3: TGTGCCACCAGTGGTCTGGGGAGGGACACTGAAGCTTTCTTT.

This clone has only one observation. The chain uses TRBV5-1 and TRBJ2-7; 10 bases are shared with TRBD2. Germline V gives CDR1 SGHRS, CDR2 YFSETQ. The CDR3 loop spans 17 amino acids. With 0 bases clipped from V and 0 bases from J, the junction kept 6 bases outside the gene matches. The CDR3 loop reads CASSLDKRLAGSYEQYF. In DNA form, the CDR3 reads TGCGCCAGCAGCTTGGACAAAAGACTAGCGGGCTCCTACGAGCAGTACTTC.

This clone was counted a single time. The J gene is TRBJ2-3, the V gene TRBV3-1 (or the pseudogene TRBV3-2); the D is unclear. This CDR3 region has 12 residues. V shed 5 bases and J shed 5 bases, with 8 bases lying between them. Germline lookup yields CDR1 LGHDT and CDR2 YNNKEL (reference sequence). The CDR3 reads CASSALGDTQYF. CDR3 in DNA: TGTGCCAGCAGCGCCCTAGGAGATACGCAGTATTTT.

The V gene is TRBV6-6, the J gene TRBJ1-4; D possibly corresponds to TRBD1 (6 bases). CDR1 MNHNY and CDR2 SVGAGI come from the germline V gene (reference sequence). There are 17 residues in the CDR3. Trimming cost V 5 bases and J 0 bases, with 16 bases left between them. CDR3 DNA sequence: TGTGCCAGCAGTCCAAAGGGGGGGGTGACAACTAATGAAAAACTGTTTTTT. It specifies CASSPKGGVTTNEKLFF.

The rearrangement uses TRBV2 and TRBJ2-7; the match to TRBD1 covers 9 bases. CDR3 length: 15 amino acids. J gave up 4 bases and V 7 bases, and 11 bases lay outside the gene matches. Germline V gene sequence: CDR1 SNHLY, CDR2 FYNNEI. The CDR3 bases are TGTGCCAGCAAATGGGATCGGGACAGGGCATACGAGCAGTACTTC. It encodes CASKWDRDRAYEQYF.

This clone occurred a few times. This chain links TRBV7-3 with TRBJ2-2; D is unclear. The germline CDR1 and CDR2 sequences are SGHTA and FQGTGA. The germline V and J ends were trimmed by 1 base and 0 bases, with 9 bases remaining between them. The CDR3 totals 16 residues. The CDR3 DNA sequence: TGTGCCAGCAGCTTAAATCCGGTTGCGAACACCGGGGAGCTGTTTTTT. It translates to CASSLNPVANTGELFF.

J is TRBJ2-3 and V is TRBV5-1, with 8 positions matching TRBD1. Germline V gene sequence: CDR1 SGHRS, CDR2 YFSETQ. Trimming took 4 bases from V and 0 from J; bases not matched to a gene: 4. The CDR3 sequence is 15 residues long. CDR3 protein: CASSPGQESTDTQYF. The DNA for the CDR3 is TGCGCCAGCAGCCCGGGACAGGAGAGCACAGATACGCAGTATTTT.

This chain connects TRBV20-1 to TRBJ1-4; D call uncertain. Trimming stripped 3 bases from V and 7 bases from J, with 15 bases between. The CDR3 is 14 amino acids. Germline assignment: CDR1 DFQATT and CDR2 SNEGSKA (reference sequence). In DNA form, the CDR3 reads TGCAGTGCTAGTTCACGGCAGGCGAGTGAAAAACTGTTTTTT. Translation: CSASSRQASEKLFF.